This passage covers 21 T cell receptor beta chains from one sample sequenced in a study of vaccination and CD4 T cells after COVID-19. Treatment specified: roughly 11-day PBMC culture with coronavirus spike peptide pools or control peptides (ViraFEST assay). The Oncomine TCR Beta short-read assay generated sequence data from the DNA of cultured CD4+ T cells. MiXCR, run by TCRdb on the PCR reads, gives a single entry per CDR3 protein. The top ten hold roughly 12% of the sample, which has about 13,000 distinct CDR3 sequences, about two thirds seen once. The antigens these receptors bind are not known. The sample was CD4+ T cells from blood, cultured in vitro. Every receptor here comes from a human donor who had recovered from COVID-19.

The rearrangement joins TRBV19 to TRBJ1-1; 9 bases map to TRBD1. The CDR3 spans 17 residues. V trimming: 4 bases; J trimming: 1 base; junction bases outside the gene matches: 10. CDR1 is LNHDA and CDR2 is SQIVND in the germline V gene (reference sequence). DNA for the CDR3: TGTGCCAGTAGTAACCGGGGACAGGGACATCCGAACACTGAAGCTTTCTTT. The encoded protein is CASSNRGQGHPNTEAFF.

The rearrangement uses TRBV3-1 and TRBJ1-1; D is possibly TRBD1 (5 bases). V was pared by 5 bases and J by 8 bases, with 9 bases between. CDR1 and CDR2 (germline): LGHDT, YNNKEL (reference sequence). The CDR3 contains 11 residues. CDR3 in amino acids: CASSEAGEAFF. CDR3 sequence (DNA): TGTGCCAGCAGCGAAGCAGGGGAAGCTTTCTTT.

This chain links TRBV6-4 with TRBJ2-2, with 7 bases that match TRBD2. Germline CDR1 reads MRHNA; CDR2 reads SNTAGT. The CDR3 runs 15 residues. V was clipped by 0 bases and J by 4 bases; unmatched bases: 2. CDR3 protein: CASSDSREGTGELFF. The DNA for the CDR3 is TGTGCCAGCAGTGACTCGAGGGAGGGCACCGGGGAGCTGTTTTTT.

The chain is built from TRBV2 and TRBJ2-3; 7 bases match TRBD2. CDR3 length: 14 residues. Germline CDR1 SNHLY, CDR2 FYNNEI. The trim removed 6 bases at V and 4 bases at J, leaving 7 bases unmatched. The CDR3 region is CASRAGEGPDTQYF. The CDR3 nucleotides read TGTGCCAGCAGGGCGGGAGAGGGACCAGATACGCAGTATTTT.

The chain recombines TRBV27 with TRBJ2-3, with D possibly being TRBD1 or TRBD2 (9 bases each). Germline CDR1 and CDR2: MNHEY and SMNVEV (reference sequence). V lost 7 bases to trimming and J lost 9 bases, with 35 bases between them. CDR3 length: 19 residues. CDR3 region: CASNPGTGRLAGPARTQYF. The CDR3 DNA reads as TGTGCCAGCAACCCCGGGACAGGGAGGCTAGCGGGACCTGCAAGAACGCAGTATTTT.

CDR3 bases: TGCAGTGCGATCAAAACTGGACAGGGCCTAACTGAGACCCAGTACTTC. This sequence encodes CSAIKTGQGLTETQYF. The chain is built from TRBV20-1 and TRBJ2-5; 8 nucleotides agree with TRBD1. The CDR3 is 16 residues long. Germline CDR1 reads DFQATT; CDR2 reads SNEGSKA (reference sequence). V dropped 6 bases and J dropped 5; count of bases not matched to a gene: 17.

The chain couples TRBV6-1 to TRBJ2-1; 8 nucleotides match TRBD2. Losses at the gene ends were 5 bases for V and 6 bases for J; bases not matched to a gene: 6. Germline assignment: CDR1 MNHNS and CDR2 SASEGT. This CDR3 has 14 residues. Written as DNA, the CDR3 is TGTGCCAGCAGTAGCGGGAGATCTGGCAATGAGCAGTTCTTC. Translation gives CASSSGRSGNEQFF.

The DNA of the CDR3 is TGTGCCACCAGCAGAGAGGGGGACACGAGCTCTGGAAACACCATATATTTT. This encodes CATSREGDTSSGNTIYF. The chain carries TRBV15 and TRBJ1-3, with D perhaps matching TRBD1 (6 bases). CDR1 is LNHNV, CDR2 YYDKDF, per germline (reference sequence). The V and J ends lost 0 bases and 0 bases respectively, with 12 bases between them. The CDR3 has 17 residues.

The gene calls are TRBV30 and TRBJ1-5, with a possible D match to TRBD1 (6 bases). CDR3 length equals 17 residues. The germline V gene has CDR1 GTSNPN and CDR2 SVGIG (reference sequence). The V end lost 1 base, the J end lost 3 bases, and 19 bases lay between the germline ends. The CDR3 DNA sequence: TGTGCCTGGAGTGGGGTTTTGGGGGGCCTTTCCAATCAGCCCCAGCATTTT. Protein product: CAWSGVLGGLSNQPQHF.

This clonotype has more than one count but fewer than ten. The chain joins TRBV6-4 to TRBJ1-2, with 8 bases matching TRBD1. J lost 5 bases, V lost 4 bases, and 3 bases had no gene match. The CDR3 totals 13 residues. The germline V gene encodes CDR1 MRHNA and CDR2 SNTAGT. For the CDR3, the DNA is TGTGCCAGCAGTGCCGACAGGGGATATGGCTACACCTTC. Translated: CASSADRGYGYTF.

CDR3 sequence (DNA): TGTGCCAGCAGCTACATTGCAACTAATGAAAAACTGTTTTTT. Translated, it gives CASSYIATNEKLFF. The chain recombines TRBV7-2 with TRBJ1-4; no clear D. CDR1 SGHTA and CDR2 FQGNSA come from the germline V gene. Trimming pared 4 bases from V and 0 bases from J, leaving 6 bases between. CDR3 size: 14 residues.

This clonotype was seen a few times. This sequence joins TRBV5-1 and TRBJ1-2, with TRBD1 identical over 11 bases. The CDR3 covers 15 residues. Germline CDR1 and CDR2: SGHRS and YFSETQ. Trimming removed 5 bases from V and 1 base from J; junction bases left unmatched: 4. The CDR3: CASSGGTGGNYGYTF. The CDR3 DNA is TGCGCCAGCAGTGGCGGGACAGGGGGTAACTATGGCTACACCTTC.

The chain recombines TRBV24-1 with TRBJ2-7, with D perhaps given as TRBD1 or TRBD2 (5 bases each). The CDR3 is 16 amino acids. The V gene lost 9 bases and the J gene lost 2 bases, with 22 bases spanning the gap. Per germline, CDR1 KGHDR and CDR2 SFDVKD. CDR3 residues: CATEGRKDQKTYEQYF. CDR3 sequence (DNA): TGTGCCACCGAGGGACGGAAGGACCAGAAAACCTACGAGCAGTACTTC.

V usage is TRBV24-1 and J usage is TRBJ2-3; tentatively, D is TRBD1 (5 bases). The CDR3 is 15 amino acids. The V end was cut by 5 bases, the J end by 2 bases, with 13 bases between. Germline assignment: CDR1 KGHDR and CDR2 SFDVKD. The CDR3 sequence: CATSVGLWATDTQYF. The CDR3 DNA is TGTGCCACCAGTGTGGGGCTCTGGGCCACAGATACGCAGTATTTT.

The chain's CDR3 is CASSFDRGRETQYF. CDR3 in DNA: TGTGCCAGCAGCTTCGACAGGGGTCGAGAGACCCAGTACTTC. This chain joins TRBV11-2 and TRBJ2-5; TRBD1 matches 8 bases. The CDR3 has 14 amino acids. Trimming removed 3 bases from V and 4 bases from J; junction bases left unmatched: 4. CDR1 SGHAT and CDR2 FQNNGV come from the germline V gene.

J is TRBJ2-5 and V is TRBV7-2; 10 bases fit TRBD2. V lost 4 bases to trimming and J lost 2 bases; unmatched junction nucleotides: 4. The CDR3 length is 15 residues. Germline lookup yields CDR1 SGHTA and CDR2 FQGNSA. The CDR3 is CASSYSGRWQETQYF. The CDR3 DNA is TGTGCCAGCAGCTATAGCGGGAGGTGGCAAGAGACCCAGTACTTC.

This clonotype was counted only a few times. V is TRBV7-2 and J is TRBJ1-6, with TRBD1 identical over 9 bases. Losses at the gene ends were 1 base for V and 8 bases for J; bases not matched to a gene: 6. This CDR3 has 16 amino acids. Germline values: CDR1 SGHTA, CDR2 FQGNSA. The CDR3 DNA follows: TGTGCCAGCAGCTTAGGAGGGACAGGGAGTGATTCACCCCTCCACTTT. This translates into CASSLGGTGSDSPLHF.

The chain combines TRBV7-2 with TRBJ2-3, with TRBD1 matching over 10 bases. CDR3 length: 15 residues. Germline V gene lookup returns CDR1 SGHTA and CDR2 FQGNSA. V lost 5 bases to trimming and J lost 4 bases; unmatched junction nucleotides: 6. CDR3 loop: CASSPDRGWADTQYF. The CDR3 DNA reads TGTGCCAGCAGCCCGGACAGGGGGTGGGCAGATACGCAGTATTTT.

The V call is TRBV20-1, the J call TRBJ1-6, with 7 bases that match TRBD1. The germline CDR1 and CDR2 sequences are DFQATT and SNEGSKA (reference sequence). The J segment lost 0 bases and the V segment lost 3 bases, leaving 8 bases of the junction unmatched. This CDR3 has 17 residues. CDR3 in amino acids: CSARQTGRSSYNSPLHF. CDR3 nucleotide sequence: TGCAGTGCTAGGCAGACAGGGAGGAGCTCCTATAATTCACCCCTCCACTTT.

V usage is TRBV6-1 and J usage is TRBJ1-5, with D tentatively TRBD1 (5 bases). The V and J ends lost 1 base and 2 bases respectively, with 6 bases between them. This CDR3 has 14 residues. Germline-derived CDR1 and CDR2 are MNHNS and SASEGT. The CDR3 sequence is CASSEGDGNQPQHF. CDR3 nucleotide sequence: TGTGCCAGCAGTGAAGGGGACGGCAATCAGCCCCAGCATTTT.

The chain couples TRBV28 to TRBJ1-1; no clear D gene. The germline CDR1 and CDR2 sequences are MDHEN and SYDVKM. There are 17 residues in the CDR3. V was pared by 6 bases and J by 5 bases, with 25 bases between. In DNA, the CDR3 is TGTGCCAGCAGGTCGTCGTCGGCGGACTTTTATGGTACTGAAGCTTTCTTT. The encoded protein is CASRSSSADFYGTEAFF.